This is a list of T cell receptor beta chains from one sample in a study of T cell repertoires in cytomegalovirus infection. TCRdb recomputed calls from the reads with MiXCR, one row per CDR3 protein. The table shows approximately 110,000 distinct CDR3 sequences, with about 32% occurring only once. No antigen has been identified for these receptors. The sample here was CD8+ T cells from cultured PBMCs, taken from culture after CMV antigen stimulation. These receptors came from a human donor in good health (CMV status not recorded). Some clones in this sample may be carry-over from other donors' samples. Both conserved end residues are trimmed from each CDR3. The order of the fields is clone size, V gene, J gene, CDR3 protein. Clone size is not always given. Where it is, it says once, few, many or a class for expanded clones.

>few|TRBV7-2|TRBJ1-5
ASSPQPGLPPAQH
>-|TRBV7-8|TRBJ2-1
ASRLGAAGQYNEQF
>many|TRBV6-1|TRBJ2-3
ASRRTSGGLYSTDTQY
>-|TRBV7-9|TRBJ1-2
ASSSGQFNYGYT
>few|TRBV7-8|TRBJ2-7
ASSLPGTYEQY
>many|TRBV7-3|TRBJ1-6
ASSRDLNSPLH
>few|TRBV28|TRBJ1-5
ASSFFGNQPQH
>-|TRBV7-6|TRBJ2-2
ASSERGQEFANTGELF
>-|TRBV27|TRBJ2-4
ASSLPGGHQNIQY
>-|TRBV12-3/TRBV12-4|TRBJ2-7
ASSFGQSSYEQY
>-|TRBV4-3|TRBJ1-4
ASSQERGLVGKLF
>few|TRBV7-9|TRBJ1-4
ASSLTPGGLGEKLF
>-|TRBV28|TRBJ2-1
ASSQTGTDPSYNEQF
>few|TRBV7-6|TRBJ1-3
ASSLSDSVSGNTIY
>-|TRBV29-1|TRBJ2-3
SVARGQGWDTQY
>-|TRBV7-2|TRBJ2-3
ASSLGFPSGGLVDTQY
>few|TRBV7-8|TRBJ1-5
ASSPNRNDQPQH
>few|TRBV7-2|TRBJ1-2
ASSSRDNYGYT
>-|TRBV4-3|TRBJ2-4
ASSSQWDSLAKNIQY
>-|TRBV4-1|TRBJ2-3
ASSQVTGTDTQY
>few|TRBV7-9|TRBJ2-3
ASSLDWTSTDTQY
>-|TRBV10-3|TRBJ2-3
AISDGTPPTDTQY
>-|TRBV6-6|TRBJ2-1
ASSYGPGQGFYNEQF
>few|TRBV28|TRBJ1-5
ASSLGQGHQPQH
>few|TRBV11-2|TRBJ2-1
ASSQPGGTDLYNEQF
>-|TRBV6-5|TRBJ2-7
ASSYIGSSYEQY
>-|TRBV15|TRBJ1-5
ATSRDGQSNQPQH
>-|TRBV15|TRBJ2-4
ATSRDARAAKNIQY
>-|TRBV28|TRBJ1-1
ASSLHRVNTEAF
>-|TRBV20-1|TRBJ2-1
SARDKQGPYNEQF
>few|TRBV18|TRBJ1-6
ASSPDAGTVLNSPLH
>few|TRBV6-6|TRBJ2-5
ASSVSDSKQETQY
>few|TRBV19|TRBJ1-1
ASEGVNTEAF
>few|TRBV4-1|TRBJ1-6
ASTEGGYNSPLH
>-|TRBV12-5|TRBJ1-2
ASGLASTIGTGYGYT
>-|TRBV6-5|TRBJ2-7
ASSYSGAALALYEQY
>few|TRBV7-2|TRBJ2-7
ASSLDPGNYEQY
>-|TRBV10-3|TRBJ2-7
AIRGEIYEQY
>many|TRBV7-2|TRBJ1-6
ASSSLGPYNSPLH
>-|TRBV6-4|TRBJ2-3
ASSLAGEGTDTQY
>-|TRBV7-2|TRBJ2-6
ASILGRAGANVLT